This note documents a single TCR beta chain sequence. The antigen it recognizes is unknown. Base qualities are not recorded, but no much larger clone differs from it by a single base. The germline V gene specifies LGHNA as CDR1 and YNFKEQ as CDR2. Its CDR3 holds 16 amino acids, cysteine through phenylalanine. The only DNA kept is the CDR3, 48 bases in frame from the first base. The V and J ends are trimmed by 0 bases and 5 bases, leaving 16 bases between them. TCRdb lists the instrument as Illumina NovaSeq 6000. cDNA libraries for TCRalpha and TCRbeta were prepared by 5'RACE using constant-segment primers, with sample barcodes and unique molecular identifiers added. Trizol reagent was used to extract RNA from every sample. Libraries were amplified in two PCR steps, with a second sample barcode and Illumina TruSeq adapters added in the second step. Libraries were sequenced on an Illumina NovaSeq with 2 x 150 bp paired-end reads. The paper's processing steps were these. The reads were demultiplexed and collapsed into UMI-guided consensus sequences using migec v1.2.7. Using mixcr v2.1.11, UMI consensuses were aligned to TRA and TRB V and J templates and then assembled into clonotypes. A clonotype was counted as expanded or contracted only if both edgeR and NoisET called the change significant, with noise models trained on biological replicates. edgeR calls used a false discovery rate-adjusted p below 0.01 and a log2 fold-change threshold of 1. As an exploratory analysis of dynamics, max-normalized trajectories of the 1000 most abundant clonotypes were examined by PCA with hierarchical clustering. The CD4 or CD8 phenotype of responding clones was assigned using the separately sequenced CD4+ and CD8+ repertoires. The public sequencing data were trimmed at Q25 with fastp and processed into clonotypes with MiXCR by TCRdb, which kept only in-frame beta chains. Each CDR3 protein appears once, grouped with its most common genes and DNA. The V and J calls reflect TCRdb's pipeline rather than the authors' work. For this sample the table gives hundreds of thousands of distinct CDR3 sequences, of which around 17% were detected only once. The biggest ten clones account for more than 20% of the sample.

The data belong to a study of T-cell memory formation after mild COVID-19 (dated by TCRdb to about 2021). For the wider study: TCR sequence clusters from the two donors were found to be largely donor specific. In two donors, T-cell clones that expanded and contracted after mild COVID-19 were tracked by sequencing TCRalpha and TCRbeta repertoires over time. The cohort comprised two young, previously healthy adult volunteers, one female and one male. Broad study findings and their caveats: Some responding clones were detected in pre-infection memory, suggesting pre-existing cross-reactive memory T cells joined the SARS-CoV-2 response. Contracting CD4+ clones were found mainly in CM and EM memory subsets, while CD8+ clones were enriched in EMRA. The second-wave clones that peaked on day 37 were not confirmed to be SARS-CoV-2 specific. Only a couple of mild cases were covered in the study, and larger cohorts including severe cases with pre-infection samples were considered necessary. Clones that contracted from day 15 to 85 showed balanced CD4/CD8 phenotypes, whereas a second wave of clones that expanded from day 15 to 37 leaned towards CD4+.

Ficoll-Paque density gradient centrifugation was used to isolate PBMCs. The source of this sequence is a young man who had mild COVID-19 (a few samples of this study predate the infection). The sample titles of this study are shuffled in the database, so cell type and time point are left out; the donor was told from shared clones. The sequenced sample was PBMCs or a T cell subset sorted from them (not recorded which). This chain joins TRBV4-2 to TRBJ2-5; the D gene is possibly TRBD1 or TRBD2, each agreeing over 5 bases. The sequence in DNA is TGTGCCAGCAGCCAAGAGCTACAAGGGGCGGGTGAGACCCAGTACTTC. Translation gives CASSQELQGAGETQYF.